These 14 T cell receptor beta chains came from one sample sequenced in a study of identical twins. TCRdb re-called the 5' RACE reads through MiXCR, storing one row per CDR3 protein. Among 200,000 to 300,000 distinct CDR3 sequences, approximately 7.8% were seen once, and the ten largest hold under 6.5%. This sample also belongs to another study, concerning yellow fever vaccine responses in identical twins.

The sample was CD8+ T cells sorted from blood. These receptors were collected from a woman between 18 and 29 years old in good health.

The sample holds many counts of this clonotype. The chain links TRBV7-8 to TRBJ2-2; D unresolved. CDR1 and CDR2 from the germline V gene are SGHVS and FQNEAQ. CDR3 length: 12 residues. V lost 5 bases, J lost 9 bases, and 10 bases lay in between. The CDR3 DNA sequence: TGTGCCAGCAGCCAAAACGTGTGGGAGCTGTTTTTT. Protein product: CASSQNVWELFF.

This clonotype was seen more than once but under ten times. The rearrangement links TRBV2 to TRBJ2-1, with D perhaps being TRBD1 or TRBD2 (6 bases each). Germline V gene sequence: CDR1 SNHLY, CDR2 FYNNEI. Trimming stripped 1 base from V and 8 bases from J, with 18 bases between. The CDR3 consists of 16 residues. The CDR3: CASSEEIAWGAYEQFF. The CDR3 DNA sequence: TGTGCCAGCAGTGAAGAGATTGCCTGGGGGGCCTATGAGCAGTTCTTC.

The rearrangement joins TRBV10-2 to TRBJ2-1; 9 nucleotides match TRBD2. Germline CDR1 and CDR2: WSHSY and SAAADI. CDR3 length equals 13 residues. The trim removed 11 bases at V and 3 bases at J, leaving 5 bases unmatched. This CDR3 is CAATSGLYNEQFF. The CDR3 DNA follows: TGCGCCGCAACTAGCGGGCTCTACAATGAGCAGTTCTTC.

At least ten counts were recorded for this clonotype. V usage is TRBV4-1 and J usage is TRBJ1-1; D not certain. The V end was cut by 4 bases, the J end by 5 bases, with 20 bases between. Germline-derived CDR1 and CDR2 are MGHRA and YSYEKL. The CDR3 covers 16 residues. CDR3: CASSPDSLGQRTEAFF. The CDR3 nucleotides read TGCGCCAGCAGCCCGGACTCGTTGGGTCAAAGGACTGAAGCTTTCTTT.

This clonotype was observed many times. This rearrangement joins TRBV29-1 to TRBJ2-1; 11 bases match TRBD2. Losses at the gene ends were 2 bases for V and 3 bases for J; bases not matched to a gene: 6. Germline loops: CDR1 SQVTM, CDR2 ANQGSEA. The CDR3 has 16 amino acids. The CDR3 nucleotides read TGCAGCGTTGAAACTAGCGGGAGAGTTTTCTACAATGAGCAGTTCTTC. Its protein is CSVETSGRVFYNEQFF.

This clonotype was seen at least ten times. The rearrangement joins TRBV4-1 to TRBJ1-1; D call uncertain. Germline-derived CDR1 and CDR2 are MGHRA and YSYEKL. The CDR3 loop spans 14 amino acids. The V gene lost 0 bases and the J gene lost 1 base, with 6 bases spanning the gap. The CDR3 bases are TGCGCCAGCAGCCAAGATCCCGAGAACACTGAAGCTTTCTTT. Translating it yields CASSQDPENTEAFF.

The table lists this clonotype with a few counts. CDR3 coding DNA: TGTGCCACCAGTGATCCATCTCGGACAGATACGCAGTATTTT. As protein: CATSDPSRTDTQYF. The chain combines TRBV24-1 with TRBJ2-3; D remains unclear. The CDR3 covers 14 residues. V was trimmed by 3 bases and J by 3 bases, leaving 9 bases between them. Germline CDR1 KGHDR, CDR2 SFDVKD.

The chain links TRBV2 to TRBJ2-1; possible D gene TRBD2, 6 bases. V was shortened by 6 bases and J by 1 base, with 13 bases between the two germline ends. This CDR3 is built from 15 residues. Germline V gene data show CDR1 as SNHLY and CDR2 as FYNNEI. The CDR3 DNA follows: TGTGCCAGCAGCCCTAGCGTGGAGTCCTACAATGAGCAGTTCTTC. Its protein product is CASSPSVESYNEQFF.

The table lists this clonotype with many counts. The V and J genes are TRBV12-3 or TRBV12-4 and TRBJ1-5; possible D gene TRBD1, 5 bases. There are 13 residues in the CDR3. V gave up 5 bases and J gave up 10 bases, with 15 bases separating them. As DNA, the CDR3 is TGTGCCAGCAGTACGGGGCCTTTGGACCCCCAGCATTTT. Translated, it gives CASSTGPLDPQHF.

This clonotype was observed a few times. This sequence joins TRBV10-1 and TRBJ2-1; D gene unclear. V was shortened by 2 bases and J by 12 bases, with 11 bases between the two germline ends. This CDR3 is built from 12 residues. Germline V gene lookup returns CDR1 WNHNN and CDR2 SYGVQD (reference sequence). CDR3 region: CASSETGFGQFF. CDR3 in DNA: TGCGCCAGCAGTGAGACCGGGTTCGGGCAGTTCTTC.

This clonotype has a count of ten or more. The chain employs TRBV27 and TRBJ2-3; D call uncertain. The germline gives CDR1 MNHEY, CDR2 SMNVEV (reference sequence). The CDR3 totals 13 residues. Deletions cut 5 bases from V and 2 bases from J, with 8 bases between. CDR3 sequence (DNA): TGTGCCAGCAGTCTCGACCCCACAGATACGCAGTATTTT. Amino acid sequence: CASSLDPTDTQYF.

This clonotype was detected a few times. For the CDR3, the DNA is TGTGCCAGCATGATGCGGGGTAGGGGAGATACGCAGTATTTT. Translated, it gives CASMMRGRGDTQYF. The chain links TRBV27 to TRBJ2-3, with D perhaps TRBD2 (6 bases). This CDR3 spans 14 amino acids. Germline V gene lookup returns CDR1 MNHEY and CDR2 SMNVEV (reference sequence). V lost 7 bases and J lost 5, with 16 bases in between.

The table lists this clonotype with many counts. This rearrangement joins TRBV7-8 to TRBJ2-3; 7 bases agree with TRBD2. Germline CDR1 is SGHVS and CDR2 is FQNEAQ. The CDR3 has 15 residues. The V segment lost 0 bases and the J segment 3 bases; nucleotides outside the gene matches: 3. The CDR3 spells CASSLAGGITDTQYF. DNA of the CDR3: TGTGCCAGCAGCTTAGCGGGGGGGATTACAGATACGCAGTATTTT.

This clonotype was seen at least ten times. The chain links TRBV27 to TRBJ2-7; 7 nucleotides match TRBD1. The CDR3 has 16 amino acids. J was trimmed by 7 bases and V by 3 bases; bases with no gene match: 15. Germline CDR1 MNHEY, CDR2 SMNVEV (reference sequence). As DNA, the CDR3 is TGTGCCAGCAGTTTCCCAGGGAACAGGGGCAATTGGGAGCAGTACTTC. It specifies CASSFPGNRGNWEQYF.